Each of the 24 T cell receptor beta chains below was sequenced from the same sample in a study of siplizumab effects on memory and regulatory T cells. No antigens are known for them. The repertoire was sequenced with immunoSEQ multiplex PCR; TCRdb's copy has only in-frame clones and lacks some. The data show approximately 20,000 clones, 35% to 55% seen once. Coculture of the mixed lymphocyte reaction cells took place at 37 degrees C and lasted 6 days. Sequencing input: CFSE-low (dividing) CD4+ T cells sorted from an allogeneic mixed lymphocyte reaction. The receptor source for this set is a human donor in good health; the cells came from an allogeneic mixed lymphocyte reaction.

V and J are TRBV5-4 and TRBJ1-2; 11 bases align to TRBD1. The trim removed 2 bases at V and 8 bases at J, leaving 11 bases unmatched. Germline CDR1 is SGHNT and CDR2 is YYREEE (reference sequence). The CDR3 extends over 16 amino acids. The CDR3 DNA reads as TGTGCCAGCAGCTTAGTGCCTGGACAGGGGGCTGGAGGCTACACCTTC. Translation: CASSLVPGQGAGGYTF.

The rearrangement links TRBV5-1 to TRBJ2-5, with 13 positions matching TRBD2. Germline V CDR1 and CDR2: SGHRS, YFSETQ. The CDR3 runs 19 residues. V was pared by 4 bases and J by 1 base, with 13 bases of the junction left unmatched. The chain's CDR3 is CASSIGLAGETRGQETQYF. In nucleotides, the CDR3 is TGCGCCAGCAGCATCGGACTAGCGGGGGAAACTAGGGGCCAAGAGACCCAGTACTTC. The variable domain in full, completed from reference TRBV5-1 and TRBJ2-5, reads KAGVTQTPRYLIKTRGQQVTLSCSPISGHRSVSWYQQTPGQGLQFLFEYFSETQRNKGNFPGRFSGRQFSNSRSEMNVSTLELGDSALYLCASSIGLAGETRGQETQYFGPGTRLLVL.

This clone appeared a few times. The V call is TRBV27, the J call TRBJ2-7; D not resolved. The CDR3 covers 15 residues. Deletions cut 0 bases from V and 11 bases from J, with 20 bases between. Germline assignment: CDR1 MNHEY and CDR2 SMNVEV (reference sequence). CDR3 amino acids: CASSLSVESHRPKYF. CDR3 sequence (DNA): TGTGCCAGCAGTTTATCTGTTGAGAGCCATCGACCTAAGTACTTC.

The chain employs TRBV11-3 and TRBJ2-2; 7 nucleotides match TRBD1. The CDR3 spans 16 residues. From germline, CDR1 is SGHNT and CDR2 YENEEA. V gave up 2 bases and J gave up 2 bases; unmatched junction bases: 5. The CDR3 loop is CASSLLGTDNTGELFF. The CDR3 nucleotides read TGTGCCAGCAGCTTACTAGGGACAGATAACACCGGGGAGCTGTTTTTT.

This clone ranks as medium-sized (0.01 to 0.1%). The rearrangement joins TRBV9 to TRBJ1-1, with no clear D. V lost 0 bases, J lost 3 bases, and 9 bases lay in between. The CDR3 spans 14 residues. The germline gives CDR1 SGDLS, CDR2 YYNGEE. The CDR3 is CASSVAPRDTEAFF. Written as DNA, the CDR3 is TGTGCCAGCAGCGTAGCTCCCAGAGACACTGAAGCTTTCTTT.

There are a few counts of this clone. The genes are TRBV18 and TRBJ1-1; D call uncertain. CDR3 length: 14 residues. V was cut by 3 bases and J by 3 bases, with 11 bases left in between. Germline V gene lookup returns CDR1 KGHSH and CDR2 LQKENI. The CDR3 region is CASSPLTMDTEAFF. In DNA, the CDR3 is TGTGCCAGCTCACCGTTAACAATGGACACTGAAGCTTTCTTT.

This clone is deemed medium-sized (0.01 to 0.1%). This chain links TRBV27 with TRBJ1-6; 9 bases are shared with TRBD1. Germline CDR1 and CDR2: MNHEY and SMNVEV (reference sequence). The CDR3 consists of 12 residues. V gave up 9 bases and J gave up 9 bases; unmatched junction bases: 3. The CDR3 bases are TGTGCCAGTCGGACAGGGGTTTCACCCCTCCACTTT. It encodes CASRTGVSPLHF.

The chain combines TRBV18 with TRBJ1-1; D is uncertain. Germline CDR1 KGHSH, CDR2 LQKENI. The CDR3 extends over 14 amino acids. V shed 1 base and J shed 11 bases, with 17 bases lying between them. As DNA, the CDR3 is TGTGCCAGCTCACCACAAGCAGGTTACATCTGGGCTTTCTTT. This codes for CASSPQAGYIWAFF.

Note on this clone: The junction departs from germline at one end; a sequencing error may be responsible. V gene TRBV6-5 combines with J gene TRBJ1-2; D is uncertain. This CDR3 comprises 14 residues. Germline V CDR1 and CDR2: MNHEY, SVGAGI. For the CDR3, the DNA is TGTGCCAGCAGTGACTCCGGCACTTACTATGGCTACACCTTC. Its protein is CASSDSGTYYGYTF.

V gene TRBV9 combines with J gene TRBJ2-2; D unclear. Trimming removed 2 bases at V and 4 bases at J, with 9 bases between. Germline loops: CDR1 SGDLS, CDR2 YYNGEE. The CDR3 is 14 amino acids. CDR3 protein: CASSVPVTTGELFF. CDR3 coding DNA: TGTGCCAGCAGCGTGCCGGTCACCACCGGGGAGCTGTTTTTT. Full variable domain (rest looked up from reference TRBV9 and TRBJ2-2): DSGVTQTPKHLITATGQRVTLRCSPRSGDLSVYWYQQSLDQGLQFLIQYYNGEERAKGNILERFSAQQFPDLHSELNLSSLELGDSALYFCASSVPVTTGELFFGEGSRLTVL.

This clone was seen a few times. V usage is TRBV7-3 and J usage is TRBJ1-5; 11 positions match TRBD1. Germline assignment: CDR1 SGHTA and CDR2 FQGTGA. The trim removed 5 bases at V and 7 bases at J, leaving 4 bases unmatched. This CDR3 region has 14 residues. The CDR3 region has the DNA TGTGCCAGCAGCGGACAGGGGGCAAGGCAGCCCCAGCATTTT. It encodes CASSGQGARQPQHF. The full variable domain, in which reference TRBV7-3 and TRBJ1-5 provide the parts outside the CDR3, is GAGVSQTPSNKVTEKGKYVELRCDPISGHTALYWYRQSLGQGPEFLIYFQGTGAADDSGLPNDRFFAVRPEGSVSTLKIQRTERGDSAVYLCASSGQGARQPQHFGDGTRLSIL.

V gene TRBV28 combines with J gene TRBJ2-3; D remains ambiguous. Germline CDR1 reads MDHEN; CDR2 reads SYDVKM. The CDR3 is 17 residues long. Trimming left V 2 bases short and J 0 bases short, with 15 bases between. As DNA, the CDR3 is TGTGCCAGCAGTTTACCACTCCATCAGTATAGCACAGATACGCAGTATTTT. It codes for CASSLPLHQYSTDTQYF.

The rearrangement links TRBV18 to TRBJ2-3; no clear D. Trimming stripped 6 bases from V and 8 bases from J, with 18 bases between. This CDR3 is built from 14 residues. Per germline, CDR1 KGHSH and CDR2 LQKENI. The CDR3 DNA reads TGTGCCAGCTCCCAAGCAACCGCCACGCGTACGCAGTATTTT. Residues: CASSQATATRTQYF. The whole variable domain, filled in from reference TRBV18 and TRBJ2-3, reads NAGVMQNPRHLVRRRGQEARLRCSPMKGHSHVYWYRQLPEEGLKFMVYLQKENIIDESGMPKERFSAEFPKEGPSILRIQQVVRGDSAAYFCASSQATATRTQYFGPGTRLTVL.

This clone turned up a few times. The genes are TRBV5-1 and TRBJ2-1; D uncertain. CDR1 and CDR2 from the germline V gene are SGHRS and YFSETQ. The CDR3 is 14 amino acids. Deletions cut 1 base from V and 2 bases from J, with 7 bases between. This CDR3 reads CASSLSPTYNEQFF. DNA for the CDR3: TGCGCCAGCAGCTTGTCCCCTACCTACAATGAGCAGTTCTTC.

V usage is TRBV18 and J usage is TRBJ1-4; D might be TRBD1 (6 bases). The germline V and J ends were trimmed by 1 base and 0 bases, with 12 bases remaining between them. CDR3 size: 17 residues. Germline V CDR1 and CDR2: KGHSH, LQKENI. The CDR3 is CASSPLISGATNEKLFF. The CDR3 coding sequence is TGTGCCAGCTCACCACTTATCTCAGGGGCAACTAATGAAAAACTGTTTTTT.

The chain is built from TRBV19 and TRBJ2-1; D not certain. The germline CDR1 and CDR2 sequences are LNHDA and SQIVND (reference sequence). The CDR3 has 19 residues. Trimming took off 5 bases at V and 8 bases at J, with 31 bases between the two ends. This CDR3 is CASSPLGWSQSAPRDEQFF. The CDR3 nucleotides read TGTGCCAGTAGTCCCTTGGGGTGGTCCCAAAGCGCTCCTCGCGATGAGCAGTTCTTC.

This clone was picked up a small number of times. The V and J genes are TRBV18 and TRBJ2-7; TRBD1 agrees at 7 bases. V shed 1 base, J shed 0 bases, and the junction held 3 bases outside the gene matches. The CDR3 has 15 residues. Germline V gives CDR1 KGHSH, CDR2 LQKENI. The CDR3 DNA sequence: TGTGCCAGCTCACCACGGCAGGGGGACTCCTACGAGCAGTACTTC. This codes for CASSPRQGDSYEQYF. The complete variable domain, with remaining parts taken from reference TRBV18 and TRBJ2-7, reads NAGVMQNPRHLVRRRGQEARLRCSPMKGHSHVYWYRQLPEEGLKFMVYLQKENIIDESGMPKERFSAEFPKEGPSILRIQQVVRGDSAAYFCASSPRQGDSYEQYFGPGTRLTVT.

In DNA, the CDR3 is TGTGCCAGCAGTGAAGCGCTCGACAGGGACTATGGCTACACCTTC. This encodes CASSEALDRDYGYTF. The chain couples TRBV6-1 to TRBJ1-2, with 7 positions matching TRBD1. Germline-derived CDR1 and CDR2 are MNHNS and SASEGT. The CDR3 is 15 residues long. J was trimmed by 3 bases and V by 0 bases; bases with no gene match: 4.

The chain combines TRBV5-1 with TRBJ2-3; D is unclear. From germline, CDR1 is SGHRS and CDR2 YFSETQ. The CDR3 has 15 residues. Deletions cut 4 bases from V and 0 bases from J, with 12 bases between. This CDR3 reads CASSLGGLSTDTQYF. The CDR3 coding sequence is TGCGCCAGCAGCCTGGGTGGGCTAAGCACAGATACGCAGTATTTT.

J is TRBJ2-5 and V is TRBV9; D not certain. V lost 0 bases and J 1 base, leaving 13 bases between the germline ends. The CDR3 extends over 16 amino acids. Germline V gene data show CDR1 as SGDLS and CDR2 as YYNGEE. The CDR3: CASSVAPNVGQETQYF. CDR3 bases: TGTGCCAGCAGCGTAGCCCCAAACGTGGGCCAAGAGACCCAGTACTTC.

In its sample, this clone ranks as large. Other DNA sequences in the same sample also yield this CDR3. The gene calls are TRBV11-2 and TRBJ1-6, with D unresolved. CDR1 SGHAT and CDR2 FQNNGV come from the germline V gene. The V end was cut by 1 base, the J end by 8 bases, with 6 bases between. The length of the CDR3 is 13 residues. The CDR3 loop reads CASSLVPDSPLHF. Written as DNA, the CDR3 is TGTGCCAGCAGCTTAGTCCCCGATTCACCCCTCCACTTT.

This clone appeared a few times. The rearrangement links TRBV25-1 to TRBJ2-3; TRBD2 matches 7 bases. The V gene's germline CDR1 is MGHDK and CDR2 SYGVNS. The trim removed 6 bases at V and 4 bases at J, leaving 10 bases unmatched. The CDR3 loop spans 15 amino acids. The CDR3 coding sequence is TGTGCCAGCAGCCGGTCGGGGGGTGACGCAGATACGCAGTATTTT. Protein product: CASSRSGGDADTQYF.

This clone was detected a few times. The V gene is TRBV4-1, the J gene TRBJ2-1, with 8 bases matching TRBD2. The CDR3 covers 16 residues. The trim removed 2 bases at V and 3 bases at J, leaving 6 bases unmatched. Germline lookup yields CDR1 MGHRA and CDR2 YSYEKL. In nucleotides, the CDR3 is TGCGCCAGCAGCCAAATAAGCGGGGGCGACTACAATGAGCAGTTCTTC. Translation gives CASSQISGGDYNEQFF.

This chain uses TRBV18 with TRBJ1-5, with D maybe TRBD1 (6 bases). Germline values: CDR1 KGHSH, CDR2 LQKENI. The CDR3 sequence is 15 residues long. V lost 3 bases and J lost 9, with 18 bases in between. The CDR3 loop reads CASSPNRADEGPQHF. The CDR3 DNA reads TGTGCCAGCTCACCCAACAGGGCGGACGAGGGGCCCCAGCATTTT.